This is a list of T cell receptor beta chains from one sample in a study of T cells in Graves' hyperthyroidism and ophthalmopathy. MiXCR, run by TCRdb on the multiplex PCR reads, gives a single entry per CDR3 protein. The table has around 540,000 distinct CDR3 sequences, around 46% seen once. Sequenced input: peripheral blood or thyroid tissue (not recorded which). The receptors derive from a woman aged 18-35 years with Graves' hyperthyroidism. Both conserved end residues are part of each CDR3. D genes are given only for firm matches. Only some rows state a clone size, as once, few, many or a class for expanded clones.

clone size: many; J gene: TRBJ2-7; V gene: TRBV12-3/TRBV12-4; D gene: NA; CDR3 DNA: TGTGCCAGCAGCAAGACCTACGAGCAGTACTTC; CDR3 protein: CASSKTYEQYF
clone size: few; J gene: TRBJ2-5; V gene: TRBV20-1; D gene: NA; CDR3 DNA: TGCAGTGCCATTTTAACCCAGTACTTC; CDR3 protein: CSAILTQYF
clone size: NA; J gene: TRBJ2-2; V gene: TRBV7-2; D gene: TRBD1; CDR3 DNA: TGTGCCAGCAGCAAGAGACAGGGTGTCAATGAGCAGTTTTTT; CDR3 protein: CASSKRQGVNEQFF
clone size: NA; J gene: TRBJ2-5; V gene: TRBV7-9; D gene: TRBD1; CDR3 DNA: TGTGCCAGCAGGCACCCCGTCGGACAGGGGGTCCAAGAGACCCAGTACTTC; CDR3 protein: CASRHPVGQGVQETQYF
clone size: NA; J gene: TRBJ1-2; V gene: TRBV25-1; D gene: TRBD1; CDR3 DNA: TGTGCCAGCAGTGCCGGGACAGGGGGCGCGGTACTATCTGGCTACACCTTC; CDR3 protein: CASSAGTGGAVLSGYTF
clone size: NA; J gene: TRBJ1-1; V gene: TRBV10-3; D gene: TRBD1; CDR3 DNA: TGTGCCAGCATCGACAGGGGGTACACTGAAGCTTTCTTT; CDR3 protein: CASIDRGYTEAFF
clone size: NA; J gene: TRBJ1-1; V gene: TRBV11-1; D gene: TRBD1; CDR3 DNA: TGTGCCAGCAGCTTAGGTAGCGGACAGGGTAAGGGCACTGAAGCTTTCTTT; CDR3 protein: CASSLGSGQGKGTEAFF
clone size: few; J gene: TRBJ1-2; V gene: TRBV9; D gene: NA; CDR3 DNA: TGTGCCAGCAGCGTAGGTCGGGATAACTATGGCTACACCTTC; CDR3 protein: CASSVGRDNYGYTF
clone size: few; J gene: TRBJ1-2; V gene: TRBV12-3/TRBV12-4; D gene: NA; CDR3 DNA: TGTGCCAGCAGTTCGACAGGACCCAACTATGGCTACACCTTC; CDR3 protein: CASSSTGPNYGYTF
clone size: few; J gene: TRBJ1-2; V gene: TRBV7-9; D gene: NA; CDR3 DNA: TGTGCCAGCAGCCTAAAGCCCCGAGGGAACTATGGCTACACCTTC; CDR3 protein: CASSLKPRGNYGYTF
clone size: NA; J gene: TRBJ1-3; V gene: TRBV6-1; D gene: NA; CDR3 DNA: TGTGCCAGCTTGGACAAGAGCTCTGGAAACACCATATATTTT; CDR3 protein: CASLDKSSGNTIYF
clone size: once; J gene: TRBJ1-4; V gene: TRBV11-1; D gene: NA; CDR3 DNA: TGCGCCAGCAGCCCGGGGGCCAATCCTAATGAAAAACTGTTTTTT; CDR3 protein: CASSPGANPNEKLFF
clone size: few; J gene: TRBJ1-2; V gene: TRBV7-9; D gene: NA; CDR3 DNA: TGTGCCAGCAGCCAGGATGGACAGCTCTTGACTAACTATGGCTACACCTTC; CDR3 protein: CASSQDGQLLTNYGYTF
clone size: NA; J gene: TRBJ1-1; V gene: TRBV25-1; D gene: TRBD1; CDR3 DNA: TGTGCCAGCAGTGAGCCCCAACAGGGGTATACTGAAGCTTTCTTT; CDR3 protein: CASSEPQQGYTEAFF
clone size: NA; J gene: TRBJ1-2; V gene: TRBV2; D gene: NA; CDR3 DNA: TGTGCCAGCAGTGCTGATCGTACCTATGGCTACACCTTC; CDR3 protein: CASSADRTYGYTF
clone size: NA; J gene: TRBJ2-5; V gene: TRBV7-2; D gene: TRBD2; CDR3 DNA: TGTGCCAGCAGCTTAGGCCTAGCGGGAGGTTACCAAGAGACCCAGTACTTC; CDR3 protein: CASSLGLAGGYQETQYF
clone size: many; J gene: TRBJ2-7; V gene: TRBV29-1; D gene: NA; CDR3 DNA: TGCAGCGTCGGCAGGGACTACGAGCAGTACTTC; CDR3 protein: CSVGRDYEQYF
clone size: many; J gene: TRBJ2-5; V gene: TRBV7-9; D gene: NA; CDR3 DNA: TGTGCCAGCGCCACAGCCCGGGGCCAAGAGACCCAGTACTTC; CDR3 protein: CASATARGQETQYF
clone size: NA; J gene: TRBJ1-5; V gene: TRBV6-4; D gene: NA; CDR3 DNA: TGTGCCAGTACCAGAACAGGTTACAATCAGCCCCAGCATTTT; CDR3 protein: CASTRTGYNQPQHF
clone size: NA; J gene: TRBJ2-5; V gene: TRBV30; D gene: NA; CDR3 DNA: TGTGCCTGGAGTGTGCGATTGCGTCTGAAGACCCAGTACTTC; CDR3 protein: CAWSVRLRLKTQYF
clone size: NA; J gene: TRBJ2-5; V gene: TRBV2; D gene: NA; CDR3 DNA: TGTGCCAGCAAGGCGGGCCAGAACCAAGAGACCCAGTACTTC; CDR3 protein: CASKAGQNQETQYF
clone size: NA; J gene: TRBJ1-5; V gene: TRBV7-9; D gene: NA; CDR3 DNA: TGTGCCAGCAGCTCGTCCAGGGACCTGTATAGCAATCAGCCCCAGCATTTT; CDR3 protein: CASSSSRDLYSNQPQHF
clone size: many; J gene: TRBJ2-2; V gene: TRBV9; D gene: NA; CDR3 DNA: TGTGCCAGCAGCGTAGCTAGCGCCGGGGAGCTGTTTTTT; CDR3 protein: CASSVASAGELFF
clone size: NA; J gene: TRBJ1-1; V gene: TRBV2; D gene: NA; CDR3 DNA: TGTGCCAGCACCCCCGGGGGACGGTTGAACACTGAAGCTTTCTTT; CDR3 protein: CASTPGGRLNTEAFF